This T cell receptor (beta chain) is from a study of CD8 T cells in Susac syndrome (dated by TCRdb to 2018 to 2020). Looking at the study overall: Repertoire sequencing was used to test whether CD8+ T cell activation and differentiation in Susac syndrome was antigen driven.

Peripheral blood CD8+ and CD4+ T cells from healthy donors, Susac syndrome patients and multiple sclerosis patients were profiled by high-throughput TCR beta sequencing. The multiple sclerosis controls were treatment-naive patients who had stable or active relapsing-remitting disease and met the revised McDonald criteria. Bulk CD8+ and CD4+ T cells were purified magnetically by negative isolation, whereas CD8+ TEMRA cells were enriched by FACS. Blood was drawn into EDTA tubes, processed within 24 hours, and PBMCs were isolated by density gradient centrifugation. PBMCs destined for TCR sequencing were cryopreserved in liquid nitrogen and later thawed in a 37 °C water bath. The sorted or isolated CD4+, CD8+ and CD8+ TEMRA cells had a purity of 90% or higher. RNA was extracted with the RNeasy kit and 0.5 to 1 ug was reverse transcribed using random hexamers. The immunoSEQ multiplex PCR assay, covering 54 Vbeta and 13 Jbeta segments, was used to amplify TCR beta CDR3 regions. PCR amplification bias was corrected using a synthetic template baseline for primer optimization and computational correction. The original methods were these. Reads were annotated to V, D and J genes per IMGT and analyzed with immunoSEQ Analyzer, keeping only productive sequences. Clonality was calculated as one minus the Shannon entropy normalized by log2 of the number of productive unique sequences. For each patient and control, public and private clones were evaluated among the 100 most prevalent clones. A clone was defined as Susac-specific if it was absent from the healthy and MS cohorts, from 950 to 1,300 published viral clones and from other ImmuneACCESS disease sequences. TCRdb trimmed the raw reads at Q25, called clones with MiXCR and kept productive beta chains. Every entry covers one CDR3 protein and lists the most common genes and DNA from its rows. For this entry, the V and J calls and clone size follow TCRdb and not the study's own pipeline. Within this sample are some 170,000 distinct CDR3 sequences, with 94% of them counted one time only. The ten largest clones add up to about 0.094% of the sample.

Ends trimmed: V by 1 base, J by 5 bases; bases unmatched to a gene: 5. Including the terminal cysteine and phenylalanine, the CDR3 comprises 15 residues. Just CDR3 DNA is preserved here, 45 bases in frame from base 1. According to the germline V gene, CDR1 reads SGHRS and CDR2 reads YFSETQ. For this clonotype: Its antigen specificity is not known. No base qualities exist here, and no much larger clone lies one base off it.

Summary of the overall study and its limitations: The number of individuals in the TCR sequencing and HLA analysis was recognized as being relatively small.

The source material was CD4+ T cells from PBMCs. The sequence came from a human donor with multiple sclerosis. The V and J segments used are TRBV5-1 and TRBJ2-1, and TRBD2 matches 8 of the central bases. In nucleotides, the sequence is TGCGCCAGCAGCTTGACTAGCGGAGATAACAATGAGCAGTTCTTC. Translated, it gives CASSLTSGDNNEQFF. The CDR3, completed at both ends by the reference TRBV5-1 and TRBJ2-1 genes, gives the full variable domain KAGVTQTPRYLIKTRGQQVTLSCSPISGHRSVSWYQQTPGQGLQFLFEYFSETQRNKGNFPGRFSGRQFSNSRSEMNVSTLELGDSALYLCASSLTSGDNNEQFFGPGTRLTVL.